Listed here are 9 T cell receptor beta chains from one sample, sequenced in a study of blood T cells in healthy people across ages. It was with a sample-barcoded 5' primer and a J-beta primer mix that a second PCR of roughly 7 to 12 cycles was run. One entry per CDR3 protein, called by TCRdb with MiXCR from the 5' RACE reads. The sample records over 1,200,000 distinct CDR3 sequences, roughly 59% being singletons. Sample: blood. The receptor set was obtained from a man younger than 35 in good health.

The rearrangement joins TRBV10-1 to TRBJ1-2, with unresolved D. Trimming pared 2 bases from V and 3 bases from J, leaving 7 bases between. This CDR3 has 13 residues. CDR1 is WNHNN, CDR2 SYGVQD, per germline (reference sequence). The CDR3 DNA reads TGCGCCAGCAGTGAGGTGCCAGACTATGGCTACACCTTC. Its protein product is CASSEVPDYGYTF.

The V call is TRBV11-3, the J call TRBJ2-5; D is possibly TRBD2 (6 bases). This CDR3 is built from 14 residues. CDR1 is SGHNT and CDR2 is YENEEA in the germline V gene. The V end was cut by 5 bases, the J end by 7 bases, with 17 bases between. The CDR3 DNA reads TGTGCCAGCAGCCCCTCCGCGGGATCGGGGACCCAGTACTTC. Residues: CASSPSAGSGTQYF.

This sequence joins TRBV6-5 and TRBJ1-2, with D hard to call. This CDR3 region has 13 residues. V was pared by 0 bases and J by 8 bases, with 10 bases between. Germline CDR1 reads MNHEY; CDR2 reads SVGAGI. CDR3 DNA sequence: TGTGCCAGCAGTTACTCTTTAGGAAAGGGCTACACCTTC. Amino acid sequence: CASSYSLGKGYTF.

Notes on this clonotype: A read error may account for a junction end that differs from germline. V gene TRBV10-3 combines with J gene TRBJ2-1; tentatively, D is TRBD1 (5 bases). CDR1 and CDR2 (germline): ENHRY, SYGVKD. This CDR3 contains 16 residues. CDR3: CAISESWQGSYDEQFF. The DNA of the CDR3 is TGTGCCATCAGTGAGTCTTGGCAGGGATCCTACGATGAGCAGTTCTTC.

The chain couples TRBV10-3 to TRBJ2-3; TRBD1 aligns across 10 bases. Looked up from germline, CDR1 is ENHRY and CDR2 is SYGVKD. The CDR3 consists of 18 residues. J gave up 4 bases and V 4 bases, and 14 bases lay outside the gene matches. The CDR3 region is CAISASRDRGIGADTQYF. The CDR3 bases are TGTGCCATCAGTGCGAGCCGGGACAGGGGAATCGGGGCAGATACGCAGTATTTT.

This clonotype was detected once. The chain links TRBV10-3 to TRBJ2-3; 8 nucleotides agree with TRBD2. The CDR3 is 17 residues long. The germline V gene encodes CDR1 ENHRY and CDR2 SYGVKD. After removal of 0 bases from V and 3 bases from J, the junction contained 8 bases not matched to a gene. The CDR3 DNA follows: TGTGCCATCAGTGAGTCGATCGGGACTAGTACGACAGATACGCAGTATTTT. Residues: CAISESIGTSTTDTQYF.

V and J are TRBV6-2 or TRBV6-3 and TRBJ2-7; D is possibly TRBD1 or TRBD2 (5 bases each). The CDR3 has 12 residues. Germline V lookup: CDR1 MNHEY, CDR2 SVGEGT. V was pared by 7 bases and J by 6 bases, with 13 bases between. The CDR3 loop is CASNRGRFEQYF. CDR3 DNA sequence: TGTGCCAGCAACCGGGGACGGTTCGAGCAGTACTTC.

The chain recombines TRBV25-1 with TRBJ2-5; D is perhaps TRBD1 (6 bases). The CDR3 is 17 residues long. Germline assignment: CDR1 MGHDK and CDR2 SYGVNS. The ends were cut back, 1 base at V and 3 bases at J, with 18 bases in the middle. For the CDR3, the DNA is TGTGCCAGCAGTGAATTAATATCGGGACAAGGAGAAGAGACCCAGTACTTC. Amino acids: CASSELISGQGEETQYF.

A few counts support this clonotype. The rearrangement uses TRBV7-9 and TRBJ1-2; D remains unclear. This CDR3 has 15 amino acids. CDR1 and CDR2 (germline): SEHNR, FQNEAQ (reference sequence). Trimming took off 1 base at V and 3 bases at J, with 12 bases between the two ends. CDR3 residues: CASSLGPGSDYGYTF. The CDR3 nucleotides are TGTGCCAGCAGCTTAGGCCCGGGATCAGACTATGGCTACACCTTC.